This paragraph covers one T cell receptor beta chain sequence. Its target is not known. This sample is part of a study of shared clonotypes between healthy human individuals. Study background: The cohort comprised a couple of women and a few men. Their ages spanned 18 to 49 years. Findings and limits, study-wide: With several donors compared, around 4.7% of naive CD4 clonotypes were shared.

This table comes from immunoSEQ multiplex PCR, and its TCRdb copy is limited to in-frame clones, with some not included. The sample lists nearly 750,000 clones, just under 75% occurring once. The CDR3 is 14 residues long. J lost 5 bases, V lost 8 bases, and 6 bases had no gene match. CDR1 SNHLY and CDR2 FYNNEI come from the germline V gene. This chain links TRBV2 with TRBJ2-3; 11 bases map to TRBD1. The sequencing input was memory CD4+ T cells sorted from blood. The subset was: CD45RA-negative fraction. The receptor's source is a woman in her twenties or thirties in good health. The CDR3 here is CASLRDRGGDTQYF. The DNA for the CDR3 is TGTGCCAGCCTCCGGGACAGGGGGGGAGATACGCAGTATTTT.